This T cell receptor beta chain comes out of a study of OX40 agonist ivuxolimab in advanced cancers. About the research overall: Participants, 75% to 85% male, averaged roughly 60 years of age, ranging from roughly 20 to 79.

Libraries were prepared by immunoSEQ multiplex PCR; TCRdb keeps only in-frame clonotypes and omits some of them. This sample yields roughly 46,000 clones, of which about 79% are seen a single time; around 2.7% belongs to the top ten. At cycle 4 day 1, cycle 7 day 1, and baseline, blood was sampled. Points on this clone: Its antigen remains unidentified.

General study points: Nonresponders included some who also had low normalized T-cell clonal expansion.

V shed 5 bases and J 8 bases; nucleotides not matched to a gene: 6. CDR3 size: 14 residues. Germline V lookup: CDR1 SGHAT, CDR2 FQNNGV. This chain connects TRBV11-2 to TRBJ1-4; 9 nucleotides agree with TRBD1. This receptor was obtained from an adult with an advanced solid tumor such as melanoma, head and neck, liver or kidney cancer. Source: CD4+ or CD8+ T cells sorted from blood, taken in a trial of the OX40 agonist ivuxolimab. In nucleotides, the CDR3 is TGTGCCAGCAGCCGGGGACAGGGTGACGAAAAACTGTTTTTT. This sequence encodes CASSRGQGDEKLFF.